This is a list of T cell receptor beta chains from one sample in a study of shared clonotypes between healthy human individuals. Sequenced by immunoSEQ multiplex PCR; TCRdb stores in-frame clones only, minus some. The sample yields more than 2 million clones, about 95% seen once. What was sequenced was naive CD8+ T cells sorted from blood. The receptors derive from a man aged 18 to 29 in good health. Both conserved end residues are part of each CDR3. D genes are given only for firm matches. For some rows the clone size is stated as once, few or many, or as a class when expanded; others skip it.

clone_size	v_call	j_call	d_call	cdr3_nt	cdr3_aa
NA	TRBV28	TRBJ2-7	TRBD2	TGTGCCAGCAGTTTACTGGCGGGGGCCTACGAGCAGTACTTC	CASSLLAGAYEQYF
NA	TRBV15	TRBJ2-1	NA	TGTGCCACGGGGTCCGACTGGGTGAACAATGAGCAGTTCTTC	CATGSDWVNNEQFF
NA	TRBV11-2	TRBJ1-3	NA	TGTGCCAGCAGCGTTACAGGGCCTCCTCGGGGAAACACCATATATTTT	CASSVTGPPRGNTIYF
NA	TRBV5-8	TRBJ1-1	NA	TGTGCCAGCAGCCTCATAGACGGGAACACTGAAGCTTTCTTT	CASSLIDGNTEAFF
NA	TRBV10-2	TRBJ2-1	TRBD2	TGCGCCAGCAGTTCACTAGCGGGAGCCTACAATGAGCAGTTCTTC	CASSSLAGAYNEQFF
NA	TRBV6-5	TRBJ2-1	NA	TGTGCCAGCAGTTACTCAGGCGAGAGCAATGAGCAGTTCTTC	CASSYSGESNEQFF
NA	TRBV19	TRBJ2-7	NA	TGTGCCAGTAGTCCCCTAGGAGCCTCTTACGAGCAGTACTTC	CASSPLGASYEQYF
NA	TRBV27	TRBJ2-3	NA	TGTGCCAGCAGCCCCGTCGGCACAGATACGCAGTATTTT	CASSPVGTDTQYF
NA	TRBV9	TRBJ2-3	TRBD2	TGTGCCAGCAGAAAAAAAGGACTAGCGGGGGGCCCCACAGATACGCAGTATTTT	CASRKKGLAGGPTDTQYF
once	TRBV13	TRBJ2-3	TRBD1	TGTGCCAGCAGCCTAGGGACAGGGGTTCTGGTATCGCAGTATTTT	CASSLGTGVLVSQYF